This T cell receptor (beta chain) came from a study of shared clonotypes between healthy human individuals. General study findings and limits: There were few donors, and this limited the genetic and exposure-history diversity represented. With several donors compared, approximately 5% of naive CD4 clonotypes were shared.

CD45RO-negative, CCR7-positively selected cells formed the naive CD8 fraction, excluding terminally differentiated effector memory CD45RA+ cells. A word on this clone: What it binds is unknown.

Authors' methods: Junction-only immunoSEQ sequences carried no quality scores, so filtering differed. Method: immunoSEQ multiplex PCR; TCRdb's copy keeps in-frame clones and lacks some. The DNA gave D and trimming, while V, J and clone size come from that table. The data show about 2.1 million clones, with approximately 92% seen just once and 1.5% to 2% held by the top ten. V shed 5 bases and J shed 10 bases, with 12 bases lying between them. Looked up from germline, CDR1 is MNHEY and CDR2 is SMNVEV (reference sequence). This CDR3 contains 12 residues. The clonotype comes from a man aged 18 to 29 in good health. Some clones in this sample may be carry-over from other donors' samples. The chain combines TRBV27 with TRBJ1-5; no firm D call. Sequenced: naive CD8+ T cells from PBMCs. The CDR3 spells CASSPRRGPQHF. CDR3 nucleotide sequence: TGTGCCAGCAGTCCCCGCCGAGGACCCCAGCATTTT.